This T cell receptor (beta chain) was observed in a study of T cells in Graves' hyperthyroidism and ophthalmopathy. This CDR3 is 18 amino acids long. Germline V gene lookup returns CDR1 MNHNS and CDR2 SASEGT. The V and J ends lost 5 bases and 0 bases, in that order; junction bases with no gene match: 13. This clonotype appeared many times. The CDR3 regions of TCR beta were amplified from RNA transcripts. In the first-round RT-PCR of the TCR CDR3, the HTBI primer set was used. TCRdb processed the multiplex PCR reads anew with MiXCR; each CDR3 protein has one entry. The sample lists 500,000 to 650,000 distinct CDR3 sequences; about 15% were seen once.

This TCR was recovered from a woman aged 40 to 50 with Graves' hyperthyroidism. The chain employs TRBV6-1 and TRBJ2-3; 8 bases agree with TRBD2. The sample was blood. The CDR3 DNA follows: TGTGCCAGCAGTTACTGGGTTAGCGGGAACCCTAGCACAGATACGCAGTATTTT. Its translation: CASSYWVSGNPSTDTQYF.